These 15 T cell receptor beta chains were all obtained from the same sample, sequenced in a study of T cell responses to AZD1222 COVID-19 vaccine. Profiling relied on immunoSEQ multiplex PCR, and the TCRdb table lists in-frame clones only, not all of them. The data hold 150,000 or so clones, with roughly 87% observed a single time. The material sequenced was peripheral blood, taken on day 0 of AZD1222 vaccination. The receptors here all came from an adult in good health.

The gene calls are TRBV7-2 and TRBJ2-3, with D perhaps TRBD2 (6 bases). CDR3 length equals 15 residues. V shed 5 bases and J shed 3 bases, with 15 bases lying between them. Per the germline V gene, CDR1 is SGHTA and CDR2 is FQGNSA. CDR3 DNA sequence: TGTGCCAGCAGCCCCTCGGGGGTTCAAACAGATACGCAGTATTTT. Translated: CASSPSGVQTDTQYF.

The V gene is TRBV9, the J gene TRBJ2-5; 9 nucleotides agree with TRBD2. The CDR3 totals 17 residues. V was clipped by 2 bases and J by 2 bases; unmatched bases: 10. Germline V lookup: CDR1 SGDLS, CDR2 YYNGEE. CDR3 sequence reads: CASSVGSRLADQETQYF. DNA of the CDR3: TGTGCCAGCAGCGTGGGGTCCAGACTAGCGGATCAAGAGACCCAGTACTTC.

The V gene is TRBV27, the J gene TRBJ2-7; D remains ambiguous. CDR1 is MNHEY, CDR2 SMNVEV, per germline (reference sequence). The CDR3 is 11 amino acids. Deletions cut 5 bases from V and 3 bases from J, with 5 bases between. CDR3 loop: CASSQFYEQYF. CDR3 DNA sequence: TGTGCCAGCAGTCAGTTCTACGAGCAGTACTTC.

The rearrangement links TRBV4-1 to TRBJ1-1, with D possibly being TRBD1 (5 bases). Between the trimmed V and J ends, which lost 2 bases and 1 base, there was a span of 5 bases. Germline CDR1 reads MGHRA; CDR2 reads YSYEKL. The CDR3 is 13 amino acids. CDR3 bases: TGCGCCAGCAGCCAAACAGGGAACACTGAAGCTTTCTTT. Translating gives CASSQTGNTEAFF.

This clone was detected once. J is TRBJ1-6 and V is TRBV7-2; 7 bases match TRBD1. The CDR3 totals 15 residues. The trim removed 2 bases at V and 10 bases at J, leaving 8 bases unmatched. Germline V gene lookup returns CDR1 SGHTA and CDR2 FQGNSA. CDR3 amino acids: CASSLSRGGRSPLHF. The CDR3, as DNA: TGTGCCAGCAGCTTAAGCAGGGGGGGAAGGTCACCCCTCCACTTT.

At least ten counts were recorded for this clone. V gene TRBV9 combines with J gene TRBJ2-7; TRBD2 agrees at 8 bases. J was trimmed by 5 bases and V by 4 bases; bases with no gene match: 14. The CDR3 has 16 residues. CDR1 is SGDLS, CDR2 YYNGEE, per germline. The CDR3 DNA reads TGTGCCAGCAGCCCCGGTGGAGCGGGAGCGAACAACGAGCAGTACTTC. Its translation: CASSPGGAGANNEQYF.

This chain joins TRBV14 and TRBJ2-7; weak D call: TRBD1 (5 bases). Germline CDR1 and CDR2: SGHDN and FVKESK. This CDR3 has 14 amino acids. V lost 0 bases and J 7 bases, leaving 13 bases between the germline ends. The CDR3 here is CASSQDPRRGEQYF. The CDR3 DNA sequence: TGTGCCAGCAGCCAAGATCCGCGAAGGGGTGAGCAGTACTTC.

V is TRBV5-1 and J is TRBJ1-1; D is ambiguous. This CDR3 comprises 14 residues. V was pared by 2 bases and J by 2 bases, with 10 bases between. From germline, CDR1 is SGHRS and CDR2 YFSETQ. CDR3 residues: CASSFSMINTEAFF. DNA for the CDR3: TGCGCCAGCAGCTTTTCCATGATAAACACTGAAGCTTTCTTT.

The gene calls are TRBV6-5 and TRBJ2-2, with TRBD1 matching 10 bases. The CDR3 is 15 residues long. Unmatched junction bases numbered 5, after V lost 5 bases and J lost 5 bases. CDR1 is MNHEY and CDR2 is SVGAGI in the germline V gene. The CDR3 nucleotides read TGTGCCAGCAGTAGAGTGGGACAGGGGACCGGGGAGCTGTTTTTT. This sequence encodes CASSRVGQGTGELFF.

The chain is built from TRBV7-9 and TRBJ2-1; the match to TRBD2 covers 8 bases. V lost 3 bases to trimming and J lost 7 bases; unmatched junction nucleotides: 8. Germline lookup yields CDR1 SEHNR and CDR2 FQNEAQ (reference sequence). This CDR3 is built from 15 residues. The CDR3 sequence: CASSLGLEVINEQFF. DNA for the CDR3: TGTGCCAGCAGCTTGGGACTAGAAGTTATAAATGAGCAGTTCTTC.

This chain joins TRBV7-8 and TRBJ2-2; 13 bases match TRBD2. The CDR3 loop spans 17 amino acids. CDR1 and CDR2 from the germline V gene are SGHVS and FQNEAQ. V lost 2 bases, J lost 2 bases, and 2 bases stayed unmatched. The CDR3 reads CASSLRLAGGNTGELFF. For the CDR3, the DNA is TGTGCCAGCAGCTTAAGACTAGCGGGAGGCAACACCGGGGAGCTGTTTTTT.

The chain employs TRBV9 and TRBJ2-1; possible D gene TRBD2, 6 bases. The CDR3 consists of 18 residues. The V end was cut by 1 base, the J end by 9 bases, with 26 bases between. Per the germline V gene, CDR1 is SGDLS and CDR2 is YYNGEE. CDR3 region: CASSVNPISSAPSAEQFF. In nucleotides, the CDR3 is TGTGCCAGCAGCGTAAACCCTATATCTAGCGCCCCGTCTGCTGAGCAGTTCTTC.

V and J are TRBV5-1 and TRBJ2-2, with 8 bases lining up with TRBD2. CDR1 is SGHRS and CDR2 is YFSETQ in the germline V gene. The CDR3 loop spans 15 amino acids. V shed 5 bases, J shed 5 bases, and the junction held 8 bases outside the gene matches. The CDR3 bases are TGCGCCAGCAGACGTACAGCGGGAGATACCGGGGAGCTGTTTTTT. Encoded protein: CASRRTAGDTGELFF.

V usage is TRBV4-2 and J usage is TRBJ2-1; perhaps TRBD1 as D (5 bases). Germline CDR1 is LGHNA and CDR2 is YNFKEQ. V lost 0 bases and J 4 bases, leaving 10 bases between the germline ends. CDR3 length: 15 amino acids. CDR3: CASSQDQRQYNEQFF. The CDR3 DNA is TGTGCCAGCAGCCAAGATCAGAGACAGTACAATGAGCAGTTCTTC.

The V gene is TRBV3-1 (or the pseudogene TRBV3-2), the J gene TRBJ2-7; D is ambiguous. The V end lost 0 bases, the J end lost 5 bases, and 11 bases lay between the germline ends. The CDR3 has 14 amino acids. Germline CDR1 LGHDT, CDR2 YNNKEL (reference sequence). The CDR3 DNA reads TGTGCCAGCAGCCAAGATCGGCAAAGACACGAGCAGTACTTC. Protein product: CASSQDRQRHEQYF.